The 26 T cell receptor beta chains below all came from one sample that was sequenced in a study of blood T cell repertoires in COVID-19. Using immunoSEQ multiplex PCR, the repertoire was profiled, and TCRdb retains in-frame clones only, with some absent. The sample lists some 180,000 clones, about 78% seen once, with roughly 7.8% in the top ten. Material for sequencing was peripheral blood. The receptors derive from a woman aged 50 to 60 with active or convalescent COVID-19.

This clone is medium-sized by share. The rearrangement links TRBV5-6 to TRBJ1-6; D unclear. The V and J ends lost 0 bases and 7 bases respectively, with 8 bases between them. The germline V gene encodes CDR1 SGHDT and CDR2 YYEEEE. The CDR3 length is 14 residues. The CDR3 loop is CASSLGLLNSPLHF. In DNA form, the CDR3 reads TGTGCCAGCAGCTTGGGACTGCTAAATTCACCCCTCCACTTT.

The genes are TRBV4-3 and TRBJ1-1, with D unresolved. Germline CDR1 and CDR2: LGHNA and YSLEER. The CDR3 sequence is 15 residues long. The V end lost 4 bases, the J end lost 1 base, and 13 bases lay between the germline ends. DNA of the CDR3: TGCGCCAGCAGCCCCTTGACAAGCTCGAACACTGAAGCTTTCTTT. Translation: CASSPLTSSNTEAFF.

This clone was counted a single time. The rearrangement links TRBV9 to TRBJ1-2; a possible D gene is TRBD1 (6 bases). V was trimmed by 4 bases and J by 9 bases, leaving 13 bases between them. The germline CDR1 and CDR2 sequences are SGDLS and YYNGEE. This CDR3 has 12 residues. CDR3 sequence: CASSQSGGSYTF. The CDR3 DNA follows: TGTGCCAGCAGCCAGTCTGGGGGCAGCTACACCTTC.

CDR3 loop: CASSGRTSSEQYF. The CDR3, as DNA: TGTGCCAGCAGCGGGAGGACGTCGAGCGAGCAGTACTTC. The chain employs TRBV6-5 and TRBJ2-7; 7 bases agree with TRBD2. The CDR3 runs to 13 residues. CDR1 is MNHEY, CDR2 SVGAGI, per germline. The V and J ends lost 6 bases and 6 bases, in that order; junction bases with no gene match: 8.

There are a few counts of this clone. This chain links TRBV3-1 (or the pseudogene TRBV3-2) with TRBJ1-2, with TRBD1 matching over 7 bases. CDR3 size: 14 residues. Germline V gives CDR1 LGHDT, CDR2 YNNKEL (reference sequence). V gave up 1 base and J gave up 4 bases; unmatched junction bases: 3. The CDR3 protein is CASSQGGQVYGYTF. As DNA, the CDR3 is TGTGCCAGCAGCCAAGGCGGACAGGTCTATGGCTACACCTTC.

The table lists this clone with many counts. The V and J genes are TRBV6-5 and TRBJ2-7, with D uncertain. With 2 bases removed from V and 3 bases from J, the gap between germline ends came to 5 bases. The CDR3 contains 12 residues. CDR1 is MNHEY and CDR2 is SVGAGI in the germline V gene. For the CDR3, the DNA is TGTGCCAGCAGTTACAACAGCTACGAGCAGTACTTC. The encoded protein is CASSYNSYEQYF.

V gene TRBV6-5 combines with J gene TRBJ2-2, with D maybe TRBD1 (5 bases). Trimming stripped 5 bases from V and 3 bases from J, with 13 bases between. CDR1 is MNHEY, CDR2 SVGAGI, per germline. This CDR3 is 15 amino acids long. CDR3 protein: CASSQRQSYTGELFF. The CDR3 nucleotides read TGTGCCAGCAGTCAACGACAGTCATACACCGGGGAGCTGTTTTTT.

This chain connects TRBV7-9 to TRBJ2-5; 9 bases are a match to TRBD1. The CDR3 is made up of 14 amino acids. From germline, CDR1 is SEHNR and CDR2 FQNEAQ (reference sequence). The ends lost 5 bases at V and 6 bases at J; junction bases unmatched: 7. The CDR3 loop reads CASSEQGAKKTQYF. In nucleotides, the CDR3 is TGTGCCAGCAGCGAACAGGGGGCGAAGAAGACCCAGTACTTC.

This clone came up a few times. This chain links TRBV7-3 with TRBJ1-1, with a tentative D call TRBD1 (6 bases). The CDR3 contains 18 residues. Germline V gene data show CDR1 as SGHTA and CDR2 as FQGTGA. Trimming took off 0 bases at V and 1 base at J, with 18 bases between the two ends. CDR3 DNA: TGTGCCAGCAGCTTAACTGGTGGCAGGGGAAGGACGAACACTGAAGCTTTCTTT. This translates into CASSLTGGRGRTNTEAFF. Based on the CDR3 plus reference TRBV7-3 and TRBJ1-1, the full variable domain is GAGVSQTPSNKVTEKGKYVELRCDPISGHTALYWYRQSLGQGPEFLIYFQGTGAADDSGLPNDRFFAVRPEGSVSTLKIQRTERGDSAVYLCASSLTGGRGRTNTEAFFGQGTRLTVV.

This clone occurred a few times. DNA of the CDR3: TGTGCCAGCAGCCCCGGACAGGGCAACACCGGGGAGCTGTTTTTT. As protein: CASSPGQGNTGELFF. This chain uses TRBV7-9 with TRBJ2-2, with 8 positions matching TRBD1. Germline V gene sequence: CDR1 SEHNR, CDR2 FQNEAQ (reference sequence). The CDR3 is 15 residues long. V shed 5 bases and J 2 bases; nucleotides not matched to a gene: 4.

The count of this clone is one. The chain couples TRBV28 to TRBJ2-1; 9 bases match TRBD1. V was clipped by 6 bases and J by 11 bases; unmatched bases: 14. Germline values: CDR1 MDHEN, CDR2 SYDVKM. The CDR3 spans 15 residues. The CDR3 loop is CASSSTGTGKGKQFF. Here the CDR3 DNA reads TGTGCCAGCAGCTCTACTGGGACAGGGAAAGGGAAGCAGTTCTTC.

This chain links TRBV18 with TRBJ1-4, with no clear D. The ends were cut back, 3 bases at V and 7 bases at J, with 9 bases in the middle. CDR1 is KGHSH, CDR2 LQKENI, per germline. The CDR3 sequence is 13 residues long. The DNA of the CDR3 is TGTGCCAGCTCACCTCGAGAGGCTGAAAAACTGTTTTTT. Protein sequence: CASSPREAEKLFF.

The gene calls are TRBV7-9 and TRBJ1-4; TRBD1 aligns across 8 bases. CDR3 length: 18 residues. Germline V gives CDR1 SEHNR, CDR2 FQNEAQ (reference sequence). Trimming removed 4 bases from V and 2 bases from J; junction bases left unmatched: 12. CDR3 DNA sequence: TGTGCCAGCAGCTCCCACCCCAGGGGGCAAGATACTAATGAAAAACTGTTTTTT. Amino acid sequence: CASSSHPRGQDTNEKLFF. Together with reference TRBV7-9 and TRBJ1-4, the CDR3 gives the full variable domain: DTGVSQNPRHKITKRGQNVTFRCDPISEHNRLYWYRQTLGQGPEFLTYFQNEAQLEKSRLLSDRFSAERPKGSFSTLEIQRTEQGDSAMYLCASSSHPRGQDTNEKLFFGSGTQLSVL.

V is TRBV7-2 and J is TRBJ1-2; D is unresolved. Between the trimmed V and J ends, which lost 1 base and 8 bases, there was a span of 8 bases. This CDR3 has 12 residues. The germline gives CDR1 SGHTA, CDR2 FQGNSA. The CDR3 DNA reads as TGTGCCAGCAGCTTAGACGGGAGAGGCTACACCTTC. This codes for CASSLDGRGYTF.

The rearrangement links TRBV6-2 or TRBV6-3 to TRBJ2-3; TRBD1 agrees at 8 bases. From germline, CDR1 is MNHEY and CDR2 SVGEGT. The CDR3 loop spans 14 amino acids. The trim removed 4 bases at V and 1 base at J, leaving 1 base unmatched. The CDR3 reads CASSSRGRTDTQYF. Written as DNA, the CDR3 is TGTGCCAGCAGTTCCAGGGGGCGCACAGATACGCAGTATTTT.

The chain is built from TRBV5-1 and TRBJ2-5; TRBD2 agrees at 9 bases. The germline CDR1 and CDR2 sequences are SGHRS and YFSETQ. V gave up 6 bases and J gave up 4 bases; unmatched junction bases: 7. The CDR3 is made up of 14 amino acids. CDR3 amino acids: CASTVDSGRETQYF. CDR3 in DNA: TGCGCCAGCACGGTTGATAGCGGGAGAGAGACCCAGTACTTC.

V is TRBV24-1 and J is TRBJ2-3; possibly TRBD2 for D (7 bases). V was cut by 6 bases and J by 3 bases, with 9 bases left in between. In germline, CDR1 is KGHDR, CDR2 SFDVKD. The CDR3 covers 13 residues. This CDR3 reads CATSRGGTDTQYF. The CDR3 DNA reads as TGTGCCACCAGTAGGGGGGGAACAGATACGCAGTATTTT.

The V call is TRBV5-1, the J call TRBJ2-3; D call uncertain. There are 15 residues in the CDR3. Trimming removed 0 bases at V and 5 bases at J, with 13 bases between. Germline CDR1 and CDR2: SGHRS and YFSETQ. CDR3 residues: CASSLEASVGDTQYF. The CDR3 DNA sequence: TGCGCCAGCAGCTTGGAGGCTAGTGTGGGAGATACGCAGTATTTT.

The genes are TRBV2 and TRBJ1-2; possibly TRBD1 for D (6 bases). This CDR3 region has 14 residues. Germline V gene lookup returns CDR1 SNHLY and CDR2 FYNNEI. The V end was cut by 10 bases, the J end by 5 bases, with 20 bases between. Here the CDR3 reads CATAPKGGEYGYTF. CDR3 sequence (DNA): TGTGCCACCGCACCTAAAGGGGGGGAATATGGCTACACCTTC.

The CDR3 DNA is TGTGCCAGCAGCCTTCTTAGCGGTCCCGAAAAGCTCACAGATACGCAGTATTTT. It encodes CASSLLSGPEKLTDTQYF. This chain links TRBV4-2 with TRBJ2-3, with D possibly being TRBD2 (6 bases). The CDR3 covers 18 residues. Germline V gives CDR1 LGHNA, CDR2 YNFKEQ. V shed 4 bases and J shed 2 bases, with 22 bases lying between them.

The rearrangement joins TRBV19 to TRBJ1-1; maybe TRBD1 (6 bases). CDR1 is LNHDA and CDR2 is SQIVND in the germline V gene (reference sequence). Trimming cost V 0 bases and J 1 base, with 12 bases left between them. The CDR3 length is 16 residues. The CDR3 coding sequence is TGTGCCAGTAGTATAGACTACCGGGACAAGAACACTGAAGCTTTCTTT. Amino acids: CASSIDYRDKNTEAFF.

The chain uses TRBV5-1 and TRBJ2-3; the match to TRBD2 covers 11 bases. CDR1 and CDR2 from the germline V gene are SGHRS and YFSETQ. CDR3 length equals 17 residues. V dropped 2 bases and J dropped 2; count of bases not matched to a gene: 7. The CDR3: CASSLGLAGGNTDTQYF. In nucleotides, the CDR3 is TGCGCCAGCAGCTTAGGTCTAGCGGGGGGAAACACAGATACGCAGTATTTT.

The chain recombines TRBV19 with TRBJ1-4; 7 nucleotides match TRBD1. The CDR3 is 15 residues long. V was clipped by 6 bases and J by 4 bases; unmatched bases: 8. Germline CDR1 is LNHDA and CDR2 is SQIVND (reference sequence). CDR3 bases: TGTGCCAGTAGCCCCCGGACAGGTGTTAATGAAAAACTGTTTTTT. Encoded protein: CASSPRTGVNEKLFF.

This chain uses TRBV29-1 with TRBJ2-2; D is perhaps TRBD1 (6 bases). CDR1 is SQVTM and CDR2 is ANQGSEA in the germline V gene. The germline V and J ends were trimmed by 7 bases and 4 bases, with 16 bases remaining between them. CDR3 length: 14 amino acids. CDR3 sequence (DNA): TGCAGCGCCGGGAAGGGGGTAGGCACCGGGGAGCTGTTTTTT. This gives the protein CSAGKGVGTGELFF.

The V and J genes are TRBV3-1 (or the pseudogene TRBV3-2) and TRBJ2-4; TRBD2 agrees at 8 bases. The J segment lost 9 bases and the V segment lost 0 bases, leaving 4 bases of the junction unmatched. The CDR3 sequence is 14 residues long. The germline V gene encodes CDR1 LGHDT and CDR2 YNNKEL (reference sequence). This CDR3 is CASSQDTSGRIQYF. The CDR3 DNA sequence: TGTGCCAGCAGCCAAGACACTAGCGGCCGCATTCAGTACTTC.

The V and J genes are TRBV4-2 and TRBJ2-1; TRBD2 agrees at 11 bases. This CDR3 spans 16 amino acids. Germline V gene lookup returns CDR1 LGHNA and CDR2 YNFKEQ. With 1 base clipped from V and 3 bases from J, the junction kept 2 bases outside the gene matches. This chain's CDR3 is CASSQASGGLYNEQFF. The CDR3 bases are TGTGCCAGCAGCCAAGCTAGCGGGGGGCTCTACAATGAGCAGTTCTTC.